Below, one T cell receptor beta chain is given with its context. Looked up from germline, CDR1 is GTSNPN and CDR2 is SVGIG (reference sequence). Trimming removed 5 bases from V and 2 bases from J; junction bases left unmatched: 11. The CDR3 is made up of 15 amino acids. This entry is derived from a study of siplizumab effects on memory and regulatory T cells. Profiled with immunoSEQ multiplex PCR; TCRdb holds only in-frame clones, not every one. The data hold approximately 100,000 clones, with over 85% observed a single time. The sequence derives from a human donor in good health. Sample: Tregs sorted from blood. The chain has TRBV30 and TRBJ2-5, with 7 bases lining up with TRBD1. Here the CDR3 reads CAWGPGQILQETQYF. CDR3 DNA: TGTGCCTGGGGACCGGGACAGATCTTACAAGAGACCCAGTACTTC.